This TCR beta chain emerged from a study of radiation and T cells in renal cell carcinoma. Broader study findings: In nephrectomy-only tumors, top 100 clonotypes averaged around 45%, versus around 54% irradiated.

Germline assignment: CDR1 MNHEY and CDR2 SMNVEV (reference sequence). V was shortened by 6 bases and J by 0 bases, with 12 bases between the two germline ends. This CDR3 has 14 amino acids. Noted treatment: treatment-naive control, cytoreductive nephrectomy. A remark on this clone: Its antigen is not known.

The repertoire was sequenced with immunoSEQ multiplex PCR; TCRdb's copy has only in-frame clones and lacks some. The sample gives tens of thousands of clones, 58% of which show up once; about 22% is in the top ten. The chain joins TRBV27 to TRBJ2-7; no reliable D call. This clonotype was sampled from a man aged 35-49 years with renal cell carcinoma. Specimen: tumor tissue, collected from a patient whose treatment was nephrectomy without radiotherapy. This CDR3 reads CASRVQGYSYEQYF. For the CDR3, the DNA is TGTGCCAGCAGGGTACAAGGGTACTCCTACGAGCAGTACTTC.